This TCR beta chain was sequenced for a study of beta chain features in type 1 diabetes. Overall study findings and caveats: Patients with Type 1 diabetes showed moderately but significantly shorter TCRB CDR3s in all four CD4+ subsets.

Germline CDR1 SGHTA, CDR2 FQGNSA. The length of the CDR3 is 14 residues. V was pared by 0 bases and J by 7 bases, with 4 bases of the junction left unmatched. Reverse transcription of all isolated RNA meant that expressed TCRB transcripts were sequenced. Sequenced by immunoSEQ multiplex PCR; TCRdb stores in-frame clones only, minus some. This sample carries more than 550,000 clones, about an eighth of them seen once, and the ten largest clones take 0.035% to 0.045%. Concerning this clone itself: Its antigen is undetermined.

The specimen sequenced was naive CD4+ T cells from blood. The source is a young man with type 1 diabetes. This chain connects TRBV7-2 to TRBJ2-7; TRBD1 aligns across 9 bases. For the CDR3, the DNA is TGTGCCAGCAGCTTAGCACAGGGGGCTTGGGAGCAGTACTTC. It is translated as CASSLAQGAWEQYF.